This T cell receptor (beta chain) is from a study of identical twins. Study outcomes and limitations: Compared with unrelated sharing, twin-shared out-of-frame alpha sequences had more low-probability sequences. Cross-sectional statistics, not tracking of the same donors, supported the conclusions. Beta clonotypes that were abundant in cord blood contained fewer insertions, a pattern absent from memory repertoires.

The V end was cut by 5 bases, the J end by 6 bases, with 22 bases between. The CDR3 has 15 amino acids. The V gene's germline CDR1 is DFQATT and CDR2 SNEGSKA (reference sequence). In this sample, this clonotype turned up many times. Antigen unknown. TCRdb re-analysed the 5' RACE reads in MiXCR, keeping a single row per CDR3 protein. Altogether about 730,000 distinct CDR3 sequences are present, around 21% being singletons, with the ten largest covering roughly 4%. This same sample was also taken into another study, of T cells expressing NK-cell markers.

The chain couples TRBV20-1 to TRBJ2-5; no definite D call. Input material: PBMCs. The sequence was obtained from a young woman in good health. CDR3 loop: CSAEMIWPFAKTQYF. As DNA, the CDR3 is TGCAGTGCTGAGATGATCTGGCCCTTCGCAAAGACCCAGTACTTC.